Listed here are 28 T cell receptor beta chains from one sample, sequenced in a study of glioma-infiltrating T cells. TCR alpha and beta CDR3 regions were amplified from RNA using iRepertoire nested multiplex PCR. MiXCR, run by TCRdb on the multiplex PCR reads, gives a single entry per CDR3 protein. The sample yields under 200,000 distinct CDR3 sequences, about 46% seen once. Sequences were obtained from glioma tissue, nonneoplastic brain tissue, or PBMCs (not recorded which). The receptors derive from a human donor with low-grade glioma or glioblastoma, undergoing nonglioma brain surgery, or in good health (not recorded which).

Points on this clonotype: This may be a read error: a much more frequent sequence differs by one nucleotide. V and J are TRBV24-1 and TRBJ2-3; no clear D. CDR1 is KGHDR, CDR2 SFDVKD, per germline. The CDR3 sequence is 14 residues long. Trimming cost V 4 bases and J 3 bases, with 10 bases left between them. The CDR3 sequence is CATSESYDTDTQYF. As DNA, the CDR3 is TGTGCCACCAGTGAGAGTTATGATACAGATACGCAGTATTTT.

This clonotype was found once. This CDR3 fails to terminate in the conserved phenylalanine or tryptophan, so it likely reflects a read error. V usage is TRBV24-1 and J usage is TRBJ1-2; unclear D gene. V lost 2 bases and J 6 bases, leaving 15 bases between the germline ends. In germline, CDR1 is KGHDR, CDR2 SFDVKD. This CDR3 contains 15 residues. The CDR3 here is CATSDSTIRRNGYTL. Here the CDR3 DNA reads TGTGCCACCAGTGATTCGACGATCCGAAGGAATGGCTACACCCTC.

Only a few counts were recorded for this clonotype. The genes are TRBV30 and TRBJ2-7, with D hard to call. The V gene's germline CDR1 is GTSNPN and CDR2 SVGIG (reference sequence). Trimming removed 3 bases at V and 0 bases at J, with 6 bases between. The CDR3 has 12 residues. CDR3 sequence: CAWRLSSYEQYF. The CDR3 DNA follows: TGTGCCTGGAGATTAAGCTCCTACGAGCAGTACTTC.

This sequence joins TRBV3-1 and TRBJ1-1, with D unclear. Trimming removed 4 bases at V and 3 bases at J, with 15 bases between. The CDR3 sequence is 15 residues long. Germline loops: CDR1 LGHDT, CDR2 YNNKEL (reference sequence). The CDR3 DNA reads as TGTGCCAGCAGCCCCCTCGTGGGCGCCTACACTGAAGCTTTCTTT. Translated, it gives CASSPLVGAYTEAFF.

This clonotype showed up just a few times. The chain couples TRBV18 to TRBJ2-3, with D unclear. The length of the CDR3 is 15 residues. The germline V and J ends were trimmed by 5 bases and 0 bases, with 12 bases remaining between them. Germline CDR1 and CDR2: KGHSH and LQKENI. CDR3 in DNA: TGTGCCAGCTCAGCGGACGGAACTAGCACAGATACGCAGTATTTT. It is translated as CASSADGTSTDTQYF.

V is TRBV7-8 and J is TRBJ2-7; D could derive from TRBD1 or TRBD2 (5 bases each). From germline, CDR1 is SGHVS and CDR2 FQNEAQ. V gave up 2 bases and J gave up 5 bases, with 19 bases separating them. The CDR3 extends over 16 amino acids. The chain's CDR3 is CASSLLGTNLLDEQYF. CDR3 DNA sequence: TGTGCCAGCAGCTTACTCGGGACGAATCTGTTGGACGAGCAGTACTTC. Together with reference TRBV7-8 and TRBJ2-7, the CDR3 gives the full variable domain: GAGVSQSPRYKVAKRGQDVALRCDPISGHVSLFWYQQALGQGPEFLTYFQNEAQLDKSGLPSDRFFAERPEGSVSTLKIQRTQQEDSAVYLCASSLLGTNLLDEQYFGPGTRLTVT.

This clonotype was observed many times. The chain recombines TRBV20-1 with TRBJ2-7; TRBD1 is a possible D gene (7 bases). Trimming took 2 bases from V and 5 from J, leaving 16 bases between them. The CDR3 length is 14 residues. From germline, CDR1 is DFQATT and CDR2 SNEGSKA (reference sequence). The CDR3 DNA reads as TGCAGTGCTAGATTAGGGCAGGGGGGCGACGAGCAGTACTTC. Its translation: CSARLGQGGDEQYF.

As concerns this clonotype: A much larger clone lies a single base off, so this may be a read error. The V and J genes are TRBV6-5 and TRBJ2-3; D may be TRBD1 or TRBD2 (5 bases each). Germline V gene lookup returns CDR1 MNHEY and CDR2 SVGAGI. CDR3 size: 14 residues. The DNA of the CDR3 is TGTGCCAGCAGTTTGACAGCTAGCAAAGATACGCAGTATTTT. It translates to CASSLTASKDTQYF.

The chain links TRBV12-3 or TRBV12-4 to TRBJ1-1; D gene unclear. This CDR3 has 13 residues. Trimming cost V 3 bases and J 1 base, with 6 bases left between them. The CDR3 DNA is TGTGCCAGCAGTTTCTGGGGGAACACTGAAGCTTTCTTT. Its translation is CASSFWGNTEAFF.

This clonotype was seen ten or more times. The CDR3 spells CASFRDRGDEQFF. DNA of the CDR3: TGTGCCAGCTTCCGGGACAGGGGTGATGAGCAGTTCTTC. The chain uses TRBV6-1 and TRBJ2-1; 10 bases fit TRBD1. Looked up from germline, CDR1 is MNHNS and CDR2 is SASEGT. Trimming cost V 8 bases and J 8 bases; bases outside gene matches: 6. The CDR3 extends over 13 amino acids.

This clonotype was seen a handful of times. A much larger clone sits a single nucleotide away, making a read error possible. The chain combines TRBV20-1 with TRBJ2-1; TRBD1 matches at 8 bases. The germline gives CDR1 DFQATT, CDR2 SNEGSKA (reference sequence). Unmatched junction bases numbered 9, after V lost 4 bases and J lost 10 bases. The CDR3 runs 13 residues. Written as DNA, the CDR3 is TGCAGTGCTAACGACAGGGGTTCCATCGAGCAGTTCTTC. Amino acids: CSANDRGSIEQFF.

The chain recombines TRBV19 with TRBJ1-2, with D perhaps matching TRBD1 (6 bases). The V end lost 10 bases, the J end lost 7 bases, and 16 bases lay between the germline ends. Germline CDR1 reads LNHDA; CDR2 reads SQIVND (reference sequence). This CDR3 is built from 12 residues. CDR3 residues: CATMKQGRGYTF. The CDR3, as DNA: TGTGCCACCATGAAACAGGGTCGTGGCTACACCTTC. The full variable domain, rest sourced from reference TRBV19 and TRBJ1-2, is DGGITQSPKYLFRKEGQNVTLSCEQNLNHDAMYWYRQDPGQGLRLIYYSQIVNDFQKGDIAEGYSVSREKKESFPLTVTSAQKNPTAFYLCATMKQGRGYTFGSGTRLTVV.

This clonotype has just a few counts. The gene calls are TRBV7-2 and TRBJ2-7; 11 positions agree with TRBD2. The length of the CDR3 is 14 residues. J was trimmed by 3 bases and V by 5 bases; bases with no gene match: 3. CDR1 SGHTA and CDR2 FQGNSA come from the germline V gene. The CDR3, as DNA: TGTGCCAGCAGCGCCGGGACTAGCGGCTACGAGCAGTACTTC. Protein sequence: CASSAGTSGYEQYF.

The rearrangement uses TRBV2 and TRBJ2-2; weak D call: TRBD2 (5 bases). CDR1 SNHLY and CDR2 FYNNEI come from the germline V gene. The CDR3 consists of 14 residues. Trimming removed 6 bases from V and 4 bases from J, with 12 bases in between. The chain's CDR3 is CASSKPRGTGELFF. Written as DNA, the CDR3 is TGTGCCAGCAGCAAACCCCGGGGCACCGGGGAGCTGTTTTTT.

The V and J genes are TRBV20-1 and TRBJ2-3, with D perhaps TRBD2 (6 bases). The germline V gene encodes CDR1 DFQATT and CDR2 SNEGSKA (reference sequence). The CDR3 runs 12 residues. V was trimmed by 7 bases and J by 5 bases, leaving 13 bases between them. DNA for the CDR3: TGCAGTGATCGATACGGGGGAGATACGCAGTATTTT. Protein sequence: CSDRYGGDTQYF.

Points on this clonotype: The junction departs from the called germline gene at one end, perhaps through a read error. V usage is TRBV27 and J usage is TRBJ1-6; D unresolved. CDR3 size: 17 residues. In germline, CDR1 is MNHEY, CDR2 SMNVEV (reference sequence). CDR3 nucleotide sequence: TGTGCCAGCAATTTATCCCGTCCTCGGAGAGCGAATTCACCCCTCAACTTT. This codes for CASNLSRPRRANSPLNF.

At least ten counts were recorded for this clonotype. The V and J genes are TRBV2 and TRBJ1-2; a possible D gene is TRBD1 (6 bases). The CDR3 is 14 amino acids. The germline gives CDR1 SNHLY, CDR2 FYNNEI. Trimming removed 2 bases at V and 5 bases at J, with 12 bases between. CDR3 sequence (DNA): TGTGCCAGCAGTGAATTTTCGGGGGCGTATGGCTACACCTTC. Encoded protein: CASSEFSGAYGYTF.

This clonotype has at least ten counts. This chain joins TRBV3-1 and TRBJ1-5; D is unresolved. CDR3 length: 12 residues. Germline V gene sequence: CDR1 LGHDT, CDR2 YNNKEL (reference sequence). V was shortened by 2 bases and J by 6 bases, with 5 bases between the two germline ends. CDR3 nucleotide sequence: TGTGCCAGCAGCCAAATGGGTCAGCCCCAGCATTTT. Translating gives CASSQMGQPQHF.

In this sample, this clonotype turned up a few times. This sequence joins TRBV12-3 or TRBV12-4 and TRBJ2-1, with 10 bases matching TRBD2. This CDR3 is 17 amino acids long. J gave up 3 bases and V 2 bases, and 7 bases lay outside the gene matches. CDR3 sequence (DNA): TGTGCCAGCAGTTTACAAGCGGGAGGGAACCACTACAATGAGCAGTTCTTC. Translated: CASSLQAGGNHYNEQFF.

The chain is built from TRBV12-5 and TRBJ2-1; tentatively, D is TRBD1 or TRBD2 (5 bases each). Germline CDR1 and CDR2: LGHNT and FRNRAP. V was clipped by 8 bases and J by 5 bases, with 16 bases between them. The CDR3 runs to 14 residues. CDR3 amino acids: CASPGMQGHNEQFF. CDR3 nucleotide sequence: TGTGCTAGTCCCGGGATGCAGGGACACAATGAGCAGTTCTTC. Full variable domain (outside the CDR3, taken from reference TRBV12-5 and TRBJ2-1): DARVTQTPRHKVTEMGQEVTMRCQPILGHNTVFWYRQTMMQGLELLAYFRNRAPLDDSGMPKDRFSAEMPDATLATLKIQPSEPRDSAVYFCASPGMQGHNEQFFGPGTRLTVL.

This clonotype has a count of ten or more. This chain links TRBV28 with TRBJ1-1, with unresolved D. V gave up 9 bases and J gave up 0 bases, with 11 bases separating them. CDR3 size: 13 residues. Per the germline V gene, CDR1 is MDHEN and CDR2 is SYDVKM. The CDR3 DNA reads TGTGCCAGTTTATCGAATATGAACACTGAAGCTTTCTTT. It translates to CASLSNMNTEAFF.

The genes are TRBV7-2 and TRBJ1-1, with D unclear. This CDR3 comprises 14 residues. Trimming took 0 bases from V and 5 from J, leaving 10 bases between them. Germline CDR1 SGHTA, CDR2 FQGNSA. CDR3 sequence (DNA): TGTGCCAGCAGCTTAGCACAAGGGAAGACTGAAGCTTTCTTT. Its protein is CASSLAQGKTEAFF.

Details on this clonotype: A read error may be the cause here, since a much bigger clone is one base away. The chain has TRBV6-1 and TRBJ1-1; possible D gene TRBD1, 5 bases. Per the germline V gene, CDR1 is MNHNS and CDR2 is SASEGT. The CDR3 has 15 residues. CDR3 in DNA: TGTGACATCAGTGACCCGACAGAGATGAACACTGAAGCTTTCTTT. Its translation is CDISDPTEMNTEAFF.

The sample holds many counts of this clonotype. The CDR3: CASSVAGSSNQPQHF. The CDR3 DNA follows: TGTGCCAGCAGTGTCGCCGGGAGCAGCAATCAGCCCCAGCATTTT. The chain is built from TRBV6-1 and TRBJ1-5; D gene unclear. The germline V and J ends were trimmed by 4 bases and 1 base, with 11 bases remaining between them. The germline V gene encodes CDR1 MNHNS and CDR2 SASEGT. CDR3 size: 15 residues.

Details on this clonotype: The germline gene is not matched at one end of the junction; a read error may be the cause. The rearrangement links TRBV12-3 or TRBV12-4 to TRBJ1-5, with D unclear. This CDR3 comprises 17 residues. The CDR3 DNA reads TGTGCCAGCAGTCCTCCGAACAGTGAAACTCTCAATCATCCCCAGCATTTT. Encoded protein: CASSPPNSETLNHPQHF.

This clonotype was counted a few times. This chain joins TRBV19 and TRBJ2-1; D gene unclear. CDR3 size: 13 residues. From germline, CDR1 is LNHDA and CDR2 SQIVND (reference sequence). Between the trimmed V and J ends, which lost 3 bases and 2 bases, there was a span of 5 bases. CDR3 protein: CASSIIAYNEQFF. DNA of the CDR3: TGTGCCAGTAGTATTATAGCCTACAATGAGCAGTTCTTC.

This clonotype was counted once. This clone may be a read error of a much larger clone one base away. The chain joins TRBV24-1 to TRBJ2-7; 7 nucleotides agree with TRBD1. Germline assignment: CDR1 KGHDR and CDR2 SFDVKD. The CDR3 runs to 13 residues. CDR3 loop: CASSKQGSYEQYF. DNA of the CDR3: TGTGCCAGCAGTAAACAGGGGTCCTACGAGCAGTACTTC.

The table lists this clonotype with many counts. The rearrangement links TRBV28 to TRBJ1-1, with a tentative D call TRBD1 (5 bases). The CDR3 runs 14 residues. V lost 6 bases and J lost 4, with 15 bases in between. In germline, CDR1 is MDHEN, CDR2 SYDVKM. CDR3 protein: CASSRLGVGTEAFF. CDR3 DNA sequence: TGTGCCAGCAGCCGCTTGGGGGTTGGCACTGAAGCTTTCTTT. The complete variable domain, with remaining parts taken from reference TRBV28 and TRBJ1-1, reads DVKVTQSSRYLVKRTGEKVFLECVQDMDHENMFWYRQDPGLGLRLIYFSYDVKMKEKGDIPEGYSVSREKKERFSLILESASTNQTSMYLCASSRLGVGTEAFFGQGTRLTVV.